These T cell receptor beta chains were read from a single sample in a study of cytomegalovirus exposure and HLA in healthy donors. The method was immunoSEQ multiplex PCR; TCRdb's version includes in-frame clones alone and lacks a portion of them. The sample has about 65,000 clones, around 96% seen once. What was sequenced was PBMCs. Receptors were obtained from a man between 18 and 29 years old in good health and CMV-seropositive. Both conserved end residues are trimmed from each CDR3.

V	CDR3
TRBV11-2	ASSLDRPPVSEQY
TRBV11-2	ASSTTSGSRNEQF
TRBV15	ATSKGQGVRYGYT
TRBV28	ASIRGRGPSAF
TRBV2	ASTFRETIDTDTQY
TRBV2	ASSEAGRARSYEQY
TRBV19	ASSKGPGTGELF
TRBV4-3	ASSQDAAGGSSTDTQY
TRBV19	ASSIILAGNNEQF
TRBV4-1	ASSQDSGLLNTEAF
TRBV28	ASSTHSRGEVEDIQY
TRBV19	ASMTGESLNTEAF
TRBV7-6	ASSERTESSYEQY
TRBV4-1	ASSQGGSNTEAF
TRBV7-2	ASSGDRDGLIGEKLF
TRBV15	ATSRVSEALSGANVLT
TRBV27	ASSVGAGQPQH
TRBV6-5	ASSRWTGGDGYT
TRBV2	ASTRVRSSYEQY
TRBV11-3	ASSSRGQGATEAF
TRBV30	AWTRGTRSYNEQF
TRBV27	ASSSPGTSGRYEQY
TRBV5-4	ASSQGLITETQY
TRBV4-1	ASSPYGQSDYGYT
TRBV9	ASSVGAGGPYEQY
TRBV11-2	ASSLAPQSSGNTIY
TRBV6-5	ASSFGRVYEQY
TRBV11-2	ASSSSGTSGRNEQF
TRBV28	ASSLPGGYTEAF
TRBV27	ASSLRFPGQATRGTTGELF
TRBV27	ASRSGVAGELF
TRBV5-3	ARSLKGQCSTDTQY
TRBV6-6	ASSLDRGLNTGELF
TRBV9	ASSVDNPGYT
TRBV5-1	ASRSQGLAGYEQY
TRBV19	ASSMETGNYGYT
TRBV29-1	SVDMTGDNTEAF
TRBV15	ATSRDTTGAEKLF
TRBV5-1	ASSQPGPGSYGYT
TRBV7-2	ASSPGLERETQY
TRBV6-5	ASSSPGTEETQY
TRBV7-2	ASSLAGGGETQY
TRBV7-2	ASSLRRYSPLH
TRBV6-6	ASTRRVNSGANVLT
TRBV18	ASSNWDRNYGYT
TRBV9	ASSVAGQGGYNEQF
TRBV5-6	ASSFGHSGANVLT
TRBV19	ASTWTGGLEAF
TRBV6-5	ASSYGRGETQY